Listed here are 15 T cell receptor beta chains from one sample, sequenced in a study of shared clonotypes between healthy human individuals (dated by TCRdb to 2018 to 2021). The library was generated by the immunoSEQ multiplex PCR assay. TCRdb holds this immuneACCESS table with in-frame rearrangements only. Some clones are missing; in checked studies, unresolved V genes explain under half, and the rest has no known cause. Recorded for this sample are a few million clones; approximately 93% of them occurred a single time. Roughly 0.36% of the sample is taken by the ten largest. Material for sequencing was naive CD4+ T cells from PBMCs. The cell subset or site label for this specimen denotes: CD45RA+ positively selected. All receptors derive from a man in his late teens or twenties in good health. Some clones in this sample may be carry-over from other donors' samples.

This clone was counted between two and nine times. Within the sample, other DNA sequences also encode this same CDR3. V gene TRBV29-1 combines with J gene TRBJ1-1; TRBD1 aligns across 7 bases. The CDR3 spans 13 residues. Trimming removed 3 bases from V and 2 bases from J; junction bases left unmatched: 3. The germline gives CDR1 SQVTM, CDR2 ANQGSEA. The CDR3 region has the DNA TGCAGCGTTGATAACAGGGGAAACACTGAAGCTTTCTTT. Amino acids: CSVDNRGNTEAFF.

The CDR3 DNA reads TGTGCCAGCAGCTTACGGGACTCTTACAATGAGCAGTTCTTC. Amino acids: CASSLRDSYNEQFF. This chain links TRBV7-3 with TRBJ2-1; perhaps TRBD2 as D (6 bases). The V gene's germline CDR1 is SGHTA and CDR2 FQGTGA. This CDR3 comprises 14 residues. V was shortened by 2 bases and J by 4 bases, with 9 bases between the two germline ends.

This rearrangement joins TRBV29-1 to TRBJ1-4; maybe TRBD1 (5 bases). The CDR3 length is 12 residues. Per germline, CDR1 SQVTM and CDR2 ANQGSEA. V dropped 8 bases and J dropped 5 bases, with 12 bases sitting between them. The CDR3 sequence: CSIRDGNEKLFF. The CDR3 region has the DNA TGCAGCATCCGGGACGGAAATGAAAAACTGTTTTTT. The entire variable domain, with the rest obtained from reference TRBV29-1 and TRBJ1-4, is as follows: SAVISQKPSRDICQRGTSLTIQCQVDSQVTMMFWYRQQPGQSLTLIATANQGSEATYESGFVIDKFPISRPNLTFSTLTVSNMSPEDSSIYLCSIRDGNEKLFFGSGTQLSVL.

The chain joins TRBV4-1 to TRBJ1-2; 7 bases line up with TRBD1. CDR3 length: 14 residues. V lost 3 bases to trimming and J lost 8 bases; unmatched junction nucleotides: 9. The germline V gene encodes CDR1 MGHRA and CDR2 YSYEKL. The CDR3 loop is CASSQEGRGLGYTF. DNA of the CDR3: TGCGCCAGCAGCCAGGAGGGCAGGGGGTTAGGCTACACCTTC.

A single count supports this clone. This sample also contains other DNA sequences that code for the same CDR3. This chain links TRBV5-1 with TRBJ1-1; D not resolved. Trimming took off 0 bases at V and 1 base at J, with 7 bases between the two ends. This CDR3 contains 14 residues. Germline CDR1 and CDR2: SGHRS and YFSETQ. The CDR3 sequence: CASSLERANTEAFF. Here the CDR3 DNA reads TGCGCCAGCAGCTTGGAAAGGGCGAACACTGAAGCTTTCTTT.

The chain employs TRBV7-2 and TRBJ2-1; TRBD2 aligns across 9 bases. The CDR3 spans 16 residues. Looked up from germline, CDR1 is SGHTA and CDR2 is FQGNSA. J lost 7 bases, V lost 1 base, and 8 bases had no gene match. CDR3 in amino acids: CASSLGAASGMNEQFF. CDR3 bases: TGTGCCAGCAGCTTAGGGGCCGCTAGCGGGATGAATGAGCAGTTCTTC.

This rearrangement joins TRBV27 to TRBJ2-1, with 10 bases identical to TRBD2. CDR3 length equals 14 residues. Germline assignment: CDR1 MNHEY and CDR2 SMNVEV (reference sequence). The ends lost 6 bases at V and 8 bases at J; junction bases unmatched: 7. CDR3 bases: TGTGCCAGCAGGTTTAGCGGGAGGCGGTATGAGCAGTTCTTC. This translates into CASRFSGRRYEQFF.

With respect to this clone: The same CDR3 can be traced to other DNA sequences in this sample. The chain combines TRBV5-1 with TRBJ2-1; no firm D call. The germline gives CDR1 SGHRS, CDR2 YFSETQ. CDR3 length equals 14 residues. V was pared by 0 bases and J by 5 bases, with 9 bases between. The CDR3 DNA follows: TGCGCCAGCAGCTTGGTCCCCGGAGACAATGAGCAGTTCTTC. The encoded protein is CASSLVPGDNEQFF.

This chain connects TRBV29-1 to TRBJ1-1; 7 nucleotides match TRBD1. Germline-derived CDR1 and CDR2 are SQVTM and ANQGSEA. The CDR3 sequence is 12 residues long. V trimming: 5 bases; J trimming: 2 bases; junction bases outside the gene matches: 2. The DNA for the CDR3 is TGCAGCGTTTGGGACAGAAACACTGAAGCTTTCTTT. This translates into CSVWDRNTEAFF. Variable domain in full (rest from reference TRBV29-1 and TRBJ1-1): SAVISQKPSRDICQRGTSLTIQCQVDSQVTMMFWYRQQPGQSLTLIATANQGSEATYESGFVIDKFPISRPNLTFSTLTVSNMSPEDSSIYLCSVWDRNTEAFFGQGTRLTVV.

V is TRBV4-1 and J is TRBJ2-7, with D possibly being TRBD1 (7 bases). Germline values: CDR1 MGHRA, CDR2 YSYEKL. Trimming cost V 2 bases and J 0 bases, with 11 bases left between them. CDR3 length: 15 amino acids. CDR3 coding DNA: TGCGCCAGCAGCCAACCGCGGGACAGCTCCTACGAGCAGTACTTC. This sequence encodes CASSQPRDSSYEQYF.

This sequence joins TRBV30 and TRBJ2-7; 10 nucleotides align to TRBD1. J gave up 3 bases and V 2 bases, and 19 bases lay outside the gene matches. The CDR3 runs 19 residues. Germline CDR1 reads GTSNPN; CDR2 reads SVGIG (reference sequence). The CDR3 region is CAWSTPTGGVPQRGYEQYF. The CDR3 region has the DNA TGTGCCTGGAGTACCCCGACAGGGGGCGTCCCACAGAGAGGCTACGAGCAGTACTTC.

The rearrangement uses TRBV28 and TRBJ2-7, with 14 positions matching TRBD2. Germline V CDR1 and CDR2: MDHEN, SYDVKM. The trim removed 4 bases at V and 6 bases at J, leaving 8 bases unmatched. The CDR3 extends over 16 amino acids. The CDR3 DNA sequence: TGTGCCAGCAGTTCCCCCAGACTAGCGGGAGGGCCCGAGCAGTACTTC. This encodes CASSSPRLAGGPEQYF.

As to this clone: Other DNA variants within this sample encode the same CDR3. For the CDR3, the DNA is TGTGCCAGCAGCGCCGGACAGGGAAATGGCTACACCTTC. It is translated as CASSAGQGNGYTF. This chain connects TRBV9 to TRBJ1-2, with 8 nucleotides matching TRBD1. CDR1 and CDR2 (germline): SGDLS, YYNGEE. The junction had 4 bases not matched to a gene; V was cut back by 3 bases and J by 6 bases. The CDR3 covers 13 residues.

The rearrangement uses TRBV28 and TRBJ1-5; D ambiguous. This CDR3 is built from 15 residues. The V gene lost 3 bases and the J gene lost 10 bases, with 19 bases spanning the gap. In germline, CDR1 is MDHEN, CDR2 SYDVKM. CDR3 residues: CASSFFRDFIFPQHF. In DNA, the CDR3 is TGTGCCAGCAGTTTTTTCCGGGATTTTATCTTCCCCCAGCATTTT.

This clone has a single count. The conserved phenylalanine or tryptophan normally closing the CDR3 is absent here, so this likely arose from a read error. No DNA is shown, since the ends of the CDR3 on it are uncertain; the CDR3 is the one TCRdb lists. The chain has TRBV9 and TRBJ1-2; the D call in the table, TRBD1, was not verified against the DNA. The CDR3 sequence runs 13 residues, both termini included. In germline, CDR1 is SGDLS, CDR2 YYNGEE. The CDR3 loop is CASSVTARQGARL.